Following are 11 T cell receptor beta chains from one sample sequenced in a study of cytomegalovirus exposure and HLA in healthy donors. The PCR contained 60 Vbeta and 13 Jbeta primers. Sequenced by immunoSEQ multiplex PCR; TCRdb stores in-frame clones only, minus some. The repertoire holds 190,000 or so clones, roughly 80% seen once, with around 1.6% in the top ten. Sequencing was performed on PBMCs. Receptors originate from a man aged 45-60 years in good health and CMV-seronegative.

This sequence joins TRBV10-3 and TRBJ2-3; 10 bases are shared with TRBD1. V trimming: 2 bases; J trimming: 0 bases; junction bases outside the gene matches: 11. CDR3 size: 19 residues. Germline V gene sequence: CDR1 ENHRY, CDR2 SYGVKD. The CDR3 region is CAISETWDRGHTSTDTQYF. In nucleotides, the CDR3 is TGTGCCATCAGTGAGACATGGGACAGGGGTCATACAAGCACAGATACGCAGTATTTT.

The chain links TRBV6-4 to TRBJ2-4; 7 bases match TRBD1. The ends lost 2 bases at V and 3 bases at J; junction bases unmatched: 7. Germline CDR1 is MRHNA and CDR2 is SNTAGT. The CDR3 sequence is 16 residues long. The CDR3 bases are TGTGCCAGCAGTGACGGGACAGTCCCTTTCAAAAACATTCAGTACTTC. Translated, it gives CASSDGTVPFKNIQYF.

The table lists this clone with a few counts. At one of its ends the junction is not consistent with the germline gene, which may arise from a read error. V and J are TRBV19 and TRBJ2-3; 9 bases agree with TRBD2. The length of the CDR3 is 14 residues. The germline CDR1 and CDR2 sequences are LNHDA and SQIVND (reference sequence). The CDR3 DNA reads as TGTGCCAGTAGTACCCAGACCCCCAGCGGGGGGCCCAATTTT. The encoded protein is CASSTQTPSGGPNF.

The chain employs TRBV6-6 and TRBJ1-5; TRBD1 is a possible D gene (6 bases). This CDR3 is built from 15 residues. Germline values: CDR1 MNHNY, CDR2 SVGAGI (reference sequence). The V end lost 6 bases, the J end lost 2 bases, and 14 bases lay between the germline ends. CDR3 sequence: CASSWGGHGNQPQHF. The DNA for the CDR3 is TGTGCCAGCAGCTGGGGGGGGCATGGCAATCAGCCCCAGCATTTT.

V is TRBV19 and J is TRBJ2-3; no definite D call. Trimming took off 5 bases at V and 2 bases at J, with 2 bases between the two ends. This CDR3 comprises 11 residues. Germline values: CDR1 LNHDA, CDR2 SQIVND (reference sequence). The CDR3 sequence: CASSLTDTQYF. The CDR3 bases are TGTGCCAGTAGTCTCACAGATACGCAGTATTTT.

The chain links TRBV15 to TRBJ2-3, with 10 positions matching TRBD2. The CDR3 covers 16 residues. Germline V gene data show CDR1 as LNHNV and CDR2 as YYDKDF (reference sequence). Trimming removed 1 base from V and 2 bases from J; junction bases left unmatched: 3. The CDR3 region has the DNA TGTGCCACCAGCAGAGTAGCGGGAGGCTTCACAGATACGCAGTATTTT. It specifies CATSRVAGGFTDTQYF. The full variable domain, its missing parts supplied by reference TRBV15 and TRBJ2-3, is DAMVIQNPRYQVTQFGKPVTLSCSQTLNHNVMYWYQQKSSQAPKLLFHYYDKDFNNEADTPDNFQSRRPNTSFCFLDIRSPGLGDTAMYLCATSRVAGGFTDTQYFGPGTRLTVL.

The rearrangement links TRBV7-2 to TRBJ2-3; TRBD2 aligns across 12 bases. This CDR3 region has 16 residues. Losses at the gene ends were 2 bases for V and 1 base for J; bases not matched to a gene: 1. Germline CDR1 and CDR2: SGHTA and FQGNSA. CDR3 nucleotides: TGTGCCAGCAGCTTACGACTAGCGGGAGGCACAGATACGCAGTATTTT. Its protein is CASSLRLAGGTDTQYF.

The table lists this clone with a few counts. This chain connects TRBV9 to TRBJ2-5, with a tentative D call TRBD2 (6 bases). The CDR3 runs to 13 residues. The V gene lost 0 bases and the J gene lost 5 bases, with 8 bases spanning the gap. Germline-derived CDR1 and CDR2 are SGDLS and YYNGEE. In nucleotides, the CDR3 is TGTGCCAGCAGCGTAGGAGGGAGGGAGACCCAGTACTTC. Protein: CASSVGGRETQYF.

V and J are TRBV5-4 and TRBJ2-3; the D is unclear. V lost 0 bases and J 0 bases, leaving 14 bases between the germline ends. Looked up from germline, CDR1 is SGHNT and CDR2 is YYREEE (reference sequence). This CDR3 spans 17 amino acids. CDR3 in DNA: TGTGCCAGCAGCTTGGGATCGCGGCGACCTAGCACAGATACGCAGTATTTT. It translates to CASSLGSRRPSTDTQYF.

V usage is TRBV5-1 and J usage is TRBJ2-5, with 8 bases aligning to TRBD1. V lost 4 bases and J lost 5; bases outside the gene matches: 10. This CDR3 is built from 15 residues. CDR1 is SGHRS and CDR2 is YFSETQ in the germline V gene. This CDR3 reads CASSNGQGGAETQYF. The CDR3 DNA reads as TGCGCCAGCAGCAACGGACAGGGCGGGGCTGAGACCCAGTACTTC.

V is TRBV7-2 and J is TRBJ1-2, with D unclear. Trimming removed 3 bases from V and 8 bases from J, with 10 bases in between. CDR1 is SGHTA and CDR2 is FQGNSA in the germline V gene. There are 12 residues in the CDR3. The CDR3 DNA follows: TGTGCCAGCAGCTTTATGACGGAGGGCTACACCTTC. Translated: CASSFMTEGYTF.